This note documents a single T cell receptor (beta chain) sequence. This record belongs to a study of control samples from healthy donors and cancer patients. Method: immunoSEQ multiplex PCR; TCRdb's copy keeps in-frame clones and lacks some. The sample has roughly 100,000 clones; roughly 80% are singletons. The CDR3 contains 14 residues. CDR1 and CDR2 from the germline V gene are MNHEY and SVGAGI. V was clipped by 6 bases and J by 1 base; unmatched bases: 6. The TCR was taken from a woman aged 45-65 years in good health. The J gene is TRBJ2-7, the V gene TRBV6-5; 7 bases align to TRBD1. Sequencing input: blood. The CDR3 spells CASRVGTESYEQYF. In nucleotides, the CDR3 is TGTGCCAGCAGGGTCGGGACAGAGTCCTACGAGCAGTACTTC.